Sequencing of this T cell receptor beta chain was carried out in a study of cytomegalovirus exposure and HLA in healthy donors. The CDR3 extends over 12 amino acids. The germline V gene has CDR1 LGHNT and CDR2 FRNRAP. V gave up 6 bases and J gave up 7 bases, with 10 bases separating them. This clone was picked up a small number of times. PCR amplification relied on 60 Vbeta primers (plus 13 Jbeta primers). Clones were read by immunoSEQ multiplex PCR, and TCRdb kept only the in-frame ones, dropping some. The table has about 120,000 clones, roughly 73% seen once. The sequence was collected from a woman in her twenties or thirties in good health and CMV-seronegative. The V gene is TRBV12-5, the J gene TRBJ1-5; TRBD1 is a possible D gene (5 bases). Sequenced: PBMCs. The CDR3 reads CASGLQEQPQHF. In nucleotides, the CDR3 is TGTGCTAGTGGGCTACAGGAGCAGCCCCAGCATTTT.